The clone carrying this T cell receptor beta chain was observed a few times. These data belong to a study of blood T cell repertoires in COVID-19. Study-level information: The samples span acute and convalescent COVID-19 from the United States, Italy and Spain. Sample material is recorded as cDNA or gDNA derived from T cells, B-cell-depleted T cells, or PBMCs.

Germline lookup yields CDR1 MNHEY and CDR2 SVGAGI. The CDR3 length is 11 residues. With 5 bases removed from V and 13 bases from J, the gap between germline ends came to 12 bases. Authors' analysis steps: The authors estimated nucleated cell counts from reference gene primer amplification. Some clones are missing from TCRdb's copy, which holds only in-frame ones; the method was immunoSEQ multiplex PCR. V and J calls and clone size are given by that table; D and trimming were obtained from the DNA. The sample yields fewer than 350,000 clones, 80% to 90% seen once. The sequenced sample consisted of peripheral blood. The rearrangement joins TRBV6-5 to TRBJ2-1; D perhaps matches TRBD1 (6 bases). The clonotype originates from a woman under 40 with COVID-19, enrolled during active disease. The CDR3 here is CASSPPGHQFF. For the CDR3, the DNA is TGTGCCAGCAGTCCTCCGGGACACCAGTTCTTC.